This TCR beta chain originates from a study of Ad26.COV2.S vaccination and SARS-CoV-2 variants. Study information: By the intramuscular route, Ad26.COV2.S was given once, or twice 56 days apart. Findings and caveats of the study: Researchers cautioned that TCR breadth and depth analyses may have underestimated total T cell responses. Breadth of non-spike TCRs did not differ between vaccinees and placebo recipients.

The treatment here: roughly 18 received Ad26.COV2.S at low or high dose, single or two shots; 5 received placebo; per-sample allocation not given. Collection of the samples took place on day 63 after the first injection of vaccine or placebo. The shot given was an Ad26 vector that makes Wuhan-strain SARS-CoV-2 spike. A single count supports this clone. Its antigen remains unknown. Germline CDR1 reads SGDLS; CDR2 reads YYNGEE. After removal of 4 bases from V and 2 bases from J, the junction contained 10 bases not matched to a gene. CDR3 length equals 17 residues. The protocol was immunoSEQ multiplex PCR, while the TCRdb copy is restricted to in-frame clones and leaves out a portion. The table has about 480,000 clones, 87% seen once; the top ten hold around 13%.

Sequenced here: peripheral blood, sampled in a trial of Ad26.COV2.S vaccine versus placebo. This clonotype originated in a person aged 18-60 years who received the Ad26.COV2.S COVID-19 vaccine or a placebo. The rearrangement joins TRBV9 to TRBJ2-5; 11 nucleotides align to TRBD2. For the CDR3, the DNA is TGTGCCAGCAGCCCCAGCGGTCGGACTAGCGGGCAAGAGACCCAGTACTTC. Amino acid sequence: CASSPSGRTSGQETQYF.